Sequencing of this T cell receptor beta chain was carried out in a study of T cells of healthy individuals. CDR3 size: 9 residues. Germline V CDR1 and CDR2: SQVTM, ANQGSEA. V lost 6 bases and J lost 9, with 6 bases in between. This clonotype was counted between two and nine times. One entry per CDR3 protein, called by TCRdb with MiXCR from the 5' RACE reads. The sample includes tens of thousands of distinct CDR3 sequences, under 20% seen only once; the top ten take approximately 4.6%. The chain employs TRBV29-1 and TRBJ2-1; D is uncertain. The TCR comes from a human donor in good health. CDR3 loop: CSVSGEQFF. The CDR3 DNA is TGCAGCGTCTCGGGTGAGCAGTTCTTC.